Each of the 18 T cell receptor beta chains below was sequenced from the same sample in a study of human T cells and chemical hapten exposure. Time point: patch test 3, about 24 weeks after DPC sensitization. The treatment denotes: therapeutic diphenylcyclopropenone sensitization with weekly scalp DPC. TCRdb reprocessed the RACE reads with MiXCR, giving one entry per CDR3 protein. In the table there are tens of thousands of distinct CDR3 sequences, more than 9.5% of which are singletons. Sequenced material: whole blood, taken in connection with sensitization to the hapten diphenylcyclopropenone (DPC). The receptors derive from a woman aged 40 to 50 with alopecia areata. Some clones in this sample may be carry-over from other donors' samples.

The table lists this clonotype with many counts. The chain employs TRBV5-6 and TRBJ2-7; 8 bases agree with TRBD2. J gave up 5 bases and V 5 bases, and 15 bases lay outside the gene matches. CDR1 and CDR2 (germline): SGHDT, YYEEEE. This CDR3 region has 16 residues. In DNA form, the CDR3 reads TGTGCCAGCAGGTCATTCCAGCGGGGGCCTTACGACGAGCAGTACTTC. Its protein product is CASRSFQRGPYDEQYF.

This clonotype has only a few counts. The V call is TRBV4-3, the J call TRBJ1-2, with 9 bases that match TRBD1. The germline V gene has CDR1 LGHNA and CDR2 YSLEER. Losses at the gene ends were 0 bases for V and 4 bases for J; bases not matched to a gene: 3. The CDR3 is 15 residues long. The CDR3 DNA reads TGCGCCAGCAGCCAAGAGACAGGGGGATTCTATGGCTACACCTTC. It specifies CASSQETGGFYGYTF.

This clonotype was counted ten times or more. The rearrangement joins TRBV7-9 to TRBJ1-4, with 10 bases matching TRBD1. Germline V lookup: CDR1 SEHNR, CDR2 FQNEAQ (reference sequence). The CDR3 covers 15 residues. V dropped 5 bases and J dropped 8; count of bases not matched to a gene: 8. CDR3 nucleotide sequence: TGTGCCAGCAGCCGCAGAGGGACAGGGGAAGAAAAACTGTTTTTT. The encoded protein is CASSRRGTGEEKLFF.

The rearrangement uses TRBV3-1 and TRBJ2-7, with TRBD2 as a possible D gene (5 bases). The CDR3 totals 13 residues. The V and J ends lost 4 bases and 0 bases respectively, with 7 bases between them. The V gene's germline CDR1 is LGHDT and CDR2 YNNKEL (reference sequence). The DNA for the CDR3 is TGTGCCAGCAGCCCCGGGAACTCCTACGAGCAGTACTTC. Amino acids: CASSPGNSYEQYF.

In its sample, this clonotype was seen many times. The chain combines TRBV6-6 with TRBJ2-7; 7 bases fit TRBD2. Germline-derived CDR1 and CDR2 are MNHNY and SVGAGI (reference sequence). This CDR3 region has 16 residues. Trimming cost V 0 bases and J 2 bases; bases outside gene matches: 7. The CDR3 bases are TGTGCCAGCAGTTACTCGAGACTAGCCGAAGCCTACGAGCAGTACTTC. This translates into CASSYSRLAEAYEQYF.

This clonotype has ten or more counts. V is TRBV4-2 and J is TRBJ2-7, with 10 bases matching TRBD1. V trimming: 0 bases; J trimming: 4 bases; junction bases outside the gene matches: 3. CDR3 length equals 15 residues. CDR1 LGHNA and CDR2 YNFKEQ come from the germline V gene. For the CDR3, the DNA is TGTGCCAGCAGCCAAGAGGACAGGGGGAAGTACGAGCAGTACTTC. It is translated as CASSQEDRGKYEQYF.

This clonotype showed up just a few times. The rearrangement links TRBV4-1 to TRBJ2-7, with 11 positions matching TRBD2. V lost 4 bases to trimming and J lost 3 bases; unmatched junction nucleotides: 5. The CDR3 sequence is 15 residues long. The V gene's germline CDR1 is MGHRA and CDR2 YSYEKL. The CDR3: CASSPATSGGYEQYF. The CDR3 region has the DNA TGCGCCAGCAGCCCGGCAACTAGCGGGGGCTACGAGCAGTACTTC.

The rearrangement joins TRBV11-2 to TRBJ1-5; D gene uncertain. Trimming shortened V by 0 bases and J by 6 bases, and 9 bases separated the two germline ends. Germline lookup yields CDR1 SGHAT and CDR2 FQNNGV. The CDR3 spans 14 residues. The CDR3 here is CASSLDPVFQPQHF. CDR3 nucleotides: TGTGCCAGCAGCTTAGACCCGGTTTTTCAGCCCCAGCATTTT. Full variable domain (missing parts from reference TRBV11-2 and TRBJ1-5): EAGVAQSPRYKIIEKRQSVAFWCNPISGHATLYWYQQILGQGPKLLIQFQNNGVVDDSQLPKDRFSAERLKGVDSTLKIQPAKLEDSAVYLCASSLDPVFQPQHFGDGTRLSIL.

This clonotype was detected ten times or more. The chain is built from TRBV5-6 and TRBJ2-3; 9 bases map to TRBD1. V lost 4 bases to trimming and J lost 7 bases; unmatched junction nucleotides: 10. CDR3 length: 15 residues. CDR1 is SGHDT and CDR2 is YYEEEE in the germline V gene. The CDR3 DNA follows: TGTGCCAGCAGCCCCGCCGGGACAGGGAAAAATACGCAGTATTTT. Amino acids: CASSPAGTGKNTQYF. Complete variable domain (other parts from reference TRBV5-6 and TRBJ2-3): DAGVTQSPTHLIKTRGQQVTLRCSPKSGHDTVSWYQQALGQGPQFIFQYYEEEERQRGNFPDRFSGHQFPNYSSELNVNALLLGDSALYLCASSPAGTGKNTQYFGPGTRLTVL.

This clonotype was counted ten times or more. The chain uses TRBV11-2 and TRBJ2-5; 8 bases match TRBD2. There are 15 residues in the CDR3. Per the germline V gene, CDR1 is SGHAT and CDR2 is FQNNGV. V lost 0 bases and J lost 2; bases outside the gene matches: 2. The CDR3 coding sequence is TGTGCCAGCAGCTTAGACAGCGGGGGTCAAGAGACCCAGTACTTC. Protein product: CASSLDSGGQETQYF.

A few counts support this clonotype. V usage is TRBV10-3 and J usage is TRBJ1-5; D unclear. Per germline, CDR1 ENHRY and CDR2 SYGVKD. This CDR3 contains 14 residues. Trimming took 0 bases from V and 0 from J, leaving 3 bases between them. CDR3 in DNA: TGTGCCATCAGTGAGTCTGATAGCAATCAGCCCCAGCATTTT. Translation: CAISESDSNQPQHF.

This clonotype was found many times. The CDR3 DNA follows: TGCAGCGTTGAACTGGGAGATACGCAGTATTTT. This encodes CSVELGDTQYF. The chain uses TRBV29-1 and TRBJ2-3; the D is unclear. With 2 bases removed from V and 5 bases from J, the gap between germline ends came to 5 bases. This CDR3 region has 11 residues. Germline values: CDR1 SQVTM, CDR2 ANQGSEA.

The CDR3, as DNA: TGTGCCAGCAGCGTAGAACCTAGGATGCAAGAGACCCAGTACTTC. This translates into CASSVEPRMQETQYF. The J gene is TRBJ2-5, the V gene TRBV9; D unclear. Trimming shortened V by 0 bases and J by 2 bases, and 11 bases separated the two germline ends. This CDR3 contains 15 residues. Germline V gene lookup returns CDR1 SGDLS and CDR2 YYNGEE.

There are a few counts of this clonotype. The chain couples TRBV23-1 to TRBJ1-5, with D unresolved. TRBV23-1 is classed as an ORF, of uncertain function. The CDR3 is 17 residues long. The V and J ends lost 3 bases and 0 bases respectively, with 15 bases between them. The CDR3 DNA is TGCGCCAGCAGTCACGGACGGACTTTGTATAGCAATCAGCCCCAGCATTTT. Translating gives CASSHGRTLYSNQPQHF.

This clonotype was seen only a few times. The rearrangement links TRBV6-2 or TRBV6-3 to TRBJ2-2; D call uncertain. Trimming took 0 bases from V and 0 from J, leaving 5 bases between them. The CDR3 extends over 15 amino acids. The germline gives CDR1 MNHEY, CDR2 SVGEGT. The CDR3 loop is CASSYSSANTGELFF. In DNA form, the CDR3 reads TGTGCCAGCAGTTACTCATCGGCGAACACCGGGGAGCTGTTTTTT.

The chain has TRBV18 and TRBJ2-7; D unclear. The CDR3 has 15 residues. CDR1 and CDR2 (germline): KGHSH, LQKENI. Between the trimmed V and J ends, which lost 10 bases and 2 bases, there was a span of 21 bases. The CDR3 bases are TGTGCCACCCGCCTGGGCGAGGCCGTAACCTACGAGCAGTACTTC. It yields the protein CATRLGEAVTYEQYF.

This clonotype appeared many times. The chain links TRBV2 to TRBJ1-2, with 9 bases aligning to TRBD1. The CDR3 is 12 amino acids. Germline loops: CDR1 SNHLY, CDR2 FYNNEI. V lost 8 bases, J lost 8 bases, and 6 bases stayed unmatched. This CDR3 reads CASSGTGIGYTF. In DNA form, the CDR3 reads TGTGCCAGCTCTGGGACAGGGATCGGCTACACCTTC. The whole variable domain, filled in from reference TRBV2 and TRBJ1-2, reads EPEVTQTPSHQVTQMGQEVILRCVPISNHLYFYWYRQILGQKVEFLVSFYNNEISEKSEIFDDQFSVERPDGSNFTLKIRSTKLEDSAMYFCASSGTGIGYTFGSGTRLTVV.

This clonotype came up a few times. The chain has TRBV12-3 or TRBV12-4 and TRBJ2-7; 9 bases are shared with TRBD1. With V trimmed by 5 bases and J by 4 bases, 6 bases remained unmatched. This CDR3 spans 14 amino acids. DNA of the CDR3: TGTGCCAGCAGTACGGACAGGGGATGGTACGAGCAGTACTTC. This translates into CASSTDRGWYEQYF.